The 5 T cell receptor beta chains in this list originate from one sample, sequenced in a study of Graves' ophthalmopathy and Graves' hyperthyroidism. Amplified material comprised TCR beta CDR3 regions derived from RNA transcripts. HTBI-primed RT-PCR formed the first round, and a multiplex PCR formed the second. From the multiplex PCR reads, TCRdb called clonotypes with MiXCR, one entry per CDR3 protein. The sample has hundreds of thousands of distinct CDR3 sequences; 20% to 25% are singletons. The sequencing input was peripheral blood. Receptors originate from a woman under 30 with stable Graves' hyperthyroidism. Some clones in this sample may be carry-over from other donors' samples.

The chain uses TRBV28 and TRBJ2-7; TRBD1 matches at 8 bases. CDR3 length: 15 residues. The ends lost 3 bases at V and 0 bases at J; junction bases unmatched: 4. Looked up from germline, CDR1 is MDHEN and CDR2 is SYDVKM. This CDR3 reads CASSFNRGYSYEQYF. Written as DNA, the CDR3 is TGTGCCAGCAGTTTTAACAGGGGGTACTCCTACGAGCAGTACTTC.

This clonotype was observed a single time. V gene TRBV12-3 or TRBV12-4 combines with J gene TRBJ2-5; 9 bases fit TRBD1. There are 14 residues in the CDR3. Germline trimming cut 6 bases from V and 6 bases from J; bases unmatched to any gene: 8. CDR3 nucleotides: TGTGCCAGCAGAGGGACAGGGCGGCATCAGACCCAGTACTTC. Translated: CASRGTGRHQTQYF.

The chain links TRBV6-1 to TRBJ1-1; D gene ambiguous. This CDR3 is 13 amino acids long. With 3 bases removed from V and 8 bases from J, the gap between germline ends came to 13 bases. CDR1 and CDR2 from the germline V gene are MNHNS and SASEGT. CDR3 in amino acids: CASSDFGLTEAFF. The CDR3 region has the DNA TGTGCCAGCAGTGATTTCGGTCTTACCGAAGCTTTCTTT.

The chain employs TRBV12-3 or TRBV12-4 and TRBJ1-2, with no clear D. This CDR3 contains 13 residues. Trimming removed 7 bases at V and 8 bases at J, with 17 bases between. CDR3 in amino acids: CASITPEGFGYTF. The CDR3, as DNA: TGTGCCAGCATCACCCCAGAAGGGTTCGGCTACACCTTC.

V gene TRBV11-1 combines with J gene TRBJ1-5; D is uncertain. The CDR3 is 16 amino acids. V was pared by 1 base and J by 8 bases, with 18 bases between. The germline CDR1 and CDR2 sequences are SGHAT and FQDESV (reference sequence). CDR3 sequence: CASSLVGRGRKEPQHF. CDR3 in DNA: TGTGCCAGCAGCTTAGTCGGGCGCGGGCGCAAGGAGCCCCAGCATTTT.